This TCR beta chain was sequenced for a study of blood T cells in healthy people across ages (dated by TCRdb to the mid-2010s). A note on the overall study: Template switching captured roughly one uniquely barcoded TCR beta cDNA molecule per two T cells in model experiments. The donors were split into four age groups: young (average 16 years), middle-aged (roughly 39), aged (about 56) and long-lived (82). Donors of different ages were randomly distributed across sequencing lanes to avoid experimental bias. Using deep sequencing normalized with unique cDNA molecular identifiers, the study measured how TCR beta repertoire diversity changes with age. The study analyzed two additional independent replicas of 1 million unique cDNA reads from the same blood draw for two donors, one aged 18 to 30 and one aged 80 or older.

The receptor library was made with 5' RACE. Instrument on record: Illumina HiSeq 2500. A second roughly 6 to 12 cycle PCR used a sample-barcoded 5' primer and a J-beta primer mix. A template-switch 5' adaptor carrying 12 random nucleotides introduced a unique molecular identifier onto each TCR beta cDNA molecule. Each sample yielded at least 3 million CDR3-containing paired-end reads. First-strand cDNA was synthesized from all RNA with the Mint cDNA synthesis kit, primed by a TRBC-specific oligonucleotide. Following uracil-DNA glycosylase treatment, all cDNA underwent a first 18-cycle PCR with the universal primers M1SS and BC2_uni_R. The original pipeline was this. For normalization, 1 million high-quality reads, each with a distinct molecular identifier, were randomly selected from each sample. Reads with shared molecular identifiers were discarded instead of being binned into consensus sequences. MiTCR, run with a Q25 quality threshold and the strictest error-elimination algorithm, handled CDR3 identification, clonotype clustering and error correction. Lower-bound total TCR beta diversity was estimated with a nonparametric unseen species model using Euler transformation. TCRdb passed the public sequencing reads through fastp at Q25 and MiXCR, retaining productive beta sequences. Here each entry gathers all rows of one CDR3 protein and keeps the most common genes and DNA. The V and J calls were not made by the authors but by TCRdb's processing. Here the sample has 850,000 to 1,100,000 distinct CDR3 sequences; around two fifths occur a single time. The biggest ten clones account for 13% of the sample.

The CDR3 has 14 amino acids, counting the end cysteine and phenylalanine. Left in the record is the CDR3 DNA by itself, 42 bases read in frame from the first base. The germline V gene sets CDR1 to KGHDR and CDR2 to SFDVKD. This clonotype appeared once. What this receptor recognizes is not known. One end of the junction varies from germline; a read error may be responsible. Study-wide conclusions, independent of this receptor: As age increased, observed TCR beta diversity per million T cells dropped in a roughly linear way, and a significant reduction was already evident by age about 40. A strong correlation was found between observed TCR beta diversity and the percentage of naive T cells measured by flow cytometry. Estimates of total diversity based on one million sequenced T cells were regarded as lower bounds and as underestimates. Compared with the aged group, the long-lived group had more naive CD4+ T cells, fewer expanded clones and increased TCR diversity, suggesting age selection. Conclusive comparison of naive and antigen-experienced compartments was prevented by the profiling of bulk unsorted PBMCs. Because donor CMV infection status was unknown, age-related changes in expanded clonotypes were potentially confounded.

The 40 or so donors, aged 6 to 90 years, were systemically healthy Caucasian individuals from Russia. Each donor gave 8 to 10 milliliters of peripheral blood, collected into EDTA-treated Vacutainer tubes. Ficoll-Paque density-gradient centrifugation was used to isolate PBMCs, with at least 6 million obtained per sample. Trizol reagent was used to extract total RNA from PBMCs, with at least 6 micrograms per sample. The percentages of naive CD45RAhigh/CD27high T cells were determined by flow cytometry on a PBMC aliquot from every donor. The sequence came from a man aged 18 to 30 in good health. The source material was blood. This sequence uses TRBV24-1 and TRBJ2-1, with TRBD2 as a weak D call on 5 bases. The CDR3 protein: CATSEEDSNNEQFF. The bases are TGTGCCACCAGTGAGGAGGACTCCAACAATGAGCAGTTCTTC.